This record looks at one T cell receptor (beta chain) sequence and its context. What it recognizes is unknown. Its ends do not fully match the called genes, so a read error is possible. Other DNA sequences in this sample translate to the same CDR3. Here immunoSEQ multiplex PCR was the method, and the copy in TCRdb shows in-frame clones only, minus some. Of approximately 70,000 clones detected, about 80% appear once; the ten largest clones hold 0.9% to 1%. The sample originates from a study of vaccination effects on CD4 cells after COVID-19. Study-wide results and limits: Clones that were induced by infection or by vaccine showed marked contraction late after vaccination.

CDR3 size: 14 residues. CDR1 is LGHDT and CDR2 is YNNKEL in the germline V gene (reference sequence). Antigen-specific CD4+ T cells were expanded (with viral peptide pools) by the ViraFEST assay ahead of sequencing. When around 10 days of culture had elapsed, CD4+ T cells were isolated. Two-dose vaccination with either BNT162b2 or mRNA-1273 was given to the participants. Vaccine recipients, nucleocapsid antibody negative, had no prior SARS-CoV-2 infection. This clonotype originated in a human donor who received a COVID-19 vaccine. This chain links TRBV3-1 (or the pseudogene TRBV3-2) with TRBJ2-1; no reliable D call. Sequences were derived from CD4+ T cells from PBMCs cultured with HCoV-OC43 spike peptides, sampled after COVID-19 vaccination. Sample subset: HCoV-OC43 spike overlapping peptide pool stimulation. CDR3: CASSQMNFDNEQFF. The CDR3 DNA reads TGTGCCAGCAGCCAGATGAACTTCGACAATGAGCAATTCTTC.